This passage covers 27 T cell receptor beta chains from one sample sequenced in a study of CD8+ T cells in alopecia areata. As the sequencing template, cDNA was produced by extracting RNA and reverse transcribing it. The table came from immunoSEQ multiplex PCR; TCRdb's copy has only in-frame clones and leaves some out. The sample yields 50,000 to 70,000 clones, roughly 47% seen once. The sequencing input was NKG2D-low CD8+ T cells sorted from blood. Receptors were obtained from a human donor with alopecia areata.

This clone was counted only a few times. CDR3 sequence: CASSLASSGNTEAFF. In DNA, the CDR3 is TGTGCCAGCAGCTTAGCTTCCTCAGGGAACACTGAAGCTTTCTTT. This sequence joins TRBV7-9 and TRBJ1-1; no clear D gene. V shed 0 bases and J shed 1 base, with 9 bases lying between them. The CDR3 has 15 residues. In germline, CDR1 is SEHNR, CDR2 FQNEAQ (reference sequence).

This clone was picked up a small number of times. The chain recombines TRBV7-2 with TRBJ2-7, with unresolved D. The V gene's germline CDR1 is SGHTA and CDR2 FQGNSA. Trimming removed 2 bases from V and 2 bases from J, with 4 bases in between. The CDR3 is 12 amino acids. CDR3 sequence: CASSLPPYEQYF. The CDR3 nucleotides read TGTGCCAGCAGCTTACCCCCCTACGAGCAGTACTTC.

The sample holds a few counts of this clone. The CDR3 is CSVERAGGRRSYNEQFF. The CDR3 DNA follows: TGCAGCGTTGAACGGGCCGGGGGGCGAAGGTCCTACAATGAGCAGTTCTTC. The chain combines TRBV29-1 with TRBJ2-1, with a weak D call TRBD2 (7 bases). The V and J ends lost 2 bases and 1 base respectively, with 18 bases between them. The CDR3 totals 17 residues. Germline V gene sequence: CDR1 SQVTM, CDR2 ANQGSEA.

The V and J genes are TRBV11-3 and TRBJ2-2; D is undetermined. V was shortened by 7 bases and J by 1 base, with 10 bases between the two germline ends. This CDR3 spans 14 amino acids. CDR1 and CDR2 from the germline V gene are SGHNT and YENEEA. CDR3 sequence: CASIPGGNTGELFF. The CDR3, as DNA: TGTGCCAGCATCCCGGGTGGGAACACCGGGGAGCTGTTTTTT.

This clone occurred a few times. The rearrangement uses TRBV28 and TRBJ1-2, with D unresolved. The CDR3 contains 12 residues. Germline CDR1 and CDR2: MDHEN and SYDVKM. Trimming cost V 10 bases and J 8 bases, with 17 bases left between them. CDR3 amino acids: CATSEGLGGYTF. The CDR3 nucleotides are TGTGCCACGTCAGAGGGCCTAGGGGGCTACACCTTC.

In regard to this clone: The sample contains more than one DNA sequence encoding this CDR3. The CDR3 is CASSLGYEQYF. CDR3 nucleotide sequence: TGCGCCAGCAGCTTGGGATACGAGCAGTACTTC. This chain joins TRBV5-1 and TRBJ2-7; D unclear. The CDR3 has 11 residues. The germline V gene encodes CDR1 SGHRS and CDR2 YFSETQ. V lost 0 bases and J 4 bases, leaving 2 bases between the germline ends.

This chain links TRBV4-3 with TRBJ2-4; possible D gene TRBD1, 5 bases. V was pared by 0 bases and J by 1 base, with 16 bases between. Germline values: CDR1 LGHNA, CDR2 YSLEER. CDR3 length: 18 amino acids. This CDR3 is CASSQDRTTRVAKNIQYF. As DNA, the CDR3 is TGCGCCAGCAGCCAAGATCGGACAACCCGGGTGGCCAAAAACATTCAGTACTTC.

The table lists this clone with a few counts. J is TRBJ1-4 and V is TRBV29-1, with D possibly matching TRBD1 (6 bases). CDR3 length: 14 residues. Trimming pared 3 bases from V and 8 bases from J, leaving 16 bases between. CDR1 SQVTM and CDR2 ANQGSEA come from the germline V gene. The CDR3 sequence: CSVEYTGAGEKLFF. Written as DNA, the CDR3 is TGCAGCGTTGAGTATACGGGGGCAGGGGAAAAACTGTTTTTT. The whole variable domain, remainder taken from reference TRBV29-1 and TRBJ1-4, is SAVISQKPSRDICQRGTSLTIQCQVDSQVTMMFWYRQQPGQSLTLIATANQGSEATYESGFVIDKFPISRPNLTFSTLTVSNMSPEDSSIYLCSVEYTGAGEKLFFGSGTQLSVL.

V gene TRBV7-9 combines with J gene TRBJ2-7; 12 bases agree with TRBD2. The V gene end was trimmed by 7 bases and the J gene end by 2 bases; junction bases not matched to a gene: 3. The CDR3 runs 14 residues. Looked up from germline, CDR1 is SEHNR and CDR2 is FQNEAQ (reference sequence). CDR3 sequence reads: CASTASGRAYEQYF. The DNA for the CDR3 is TGTGCCAGCACGGCTAGCGGGAGGGCCTACGAGCAGTACTTC.

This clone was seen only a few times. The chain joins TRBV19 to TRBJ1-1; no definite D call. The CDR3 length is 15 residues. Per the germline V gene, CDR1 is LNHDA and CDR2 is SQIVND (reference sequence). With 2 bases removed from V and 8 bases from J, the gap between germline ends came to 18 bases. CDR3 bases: TGTGCCAGTAGTATATCCCCTGCCGGCCTACCGGAAGCTTTCTTT. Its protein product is CASSISPAGLPEAFF.

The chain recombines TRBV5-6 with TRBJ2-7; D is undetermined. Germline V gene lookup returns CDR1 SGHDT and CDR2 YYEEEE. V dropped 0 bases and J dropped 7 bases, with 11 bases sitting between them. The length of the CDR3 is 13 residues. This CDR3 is CASSLGRLLEQYF. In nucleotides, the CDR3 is TGTGCCAGCAGCTTGGGACGGCTTCTGGAGCAGTACTTC.

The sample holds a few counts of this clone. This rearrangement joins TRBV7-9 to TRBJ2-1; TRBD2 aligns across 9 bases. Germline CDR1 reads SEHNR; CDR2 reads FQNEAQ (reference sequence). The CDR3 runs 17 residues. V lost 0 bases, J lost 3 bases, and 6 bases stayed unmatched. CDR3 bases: TGTGCCAGCAGCTTAGCCTCGACTAGCGGATACTACAATGAGCAGTTCTTC. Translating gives CASSLASTSGYYNEQFF.

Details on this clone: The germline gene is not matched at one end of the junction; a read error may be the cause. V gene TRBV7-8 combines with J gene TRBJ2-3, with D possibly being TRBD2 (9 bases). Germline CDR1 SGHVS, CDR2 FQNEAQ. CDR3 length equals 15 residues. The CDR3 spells CASRNGASGTGTQYF. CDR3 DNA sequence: TGTGCCAGCAGAAATGGGGCTAGCGGGACAGGTACGCAGTATTTT.

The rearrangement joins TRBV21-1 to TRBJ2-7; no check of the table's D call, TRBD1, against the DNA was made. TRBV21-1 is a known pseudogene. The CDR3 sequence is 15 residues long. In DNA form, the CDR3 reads TGTGCCAGCAGCAATCCGGGACAGGGTGACTACGAGCAGTACTTC. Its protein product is CASSNPGQGDYEQYF.

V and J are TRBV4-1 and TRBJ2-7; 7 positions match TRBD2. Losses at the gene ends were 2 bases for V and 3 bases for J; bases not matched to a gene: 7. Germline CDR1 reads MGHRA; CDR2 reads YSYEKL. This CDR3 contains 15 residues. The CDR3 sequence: CASSQPGLNYYEQYF. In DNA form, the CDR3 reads TGCGCCAGCAGCCAACCGGGACTAAACTACTACGAGCAGTACTTC.

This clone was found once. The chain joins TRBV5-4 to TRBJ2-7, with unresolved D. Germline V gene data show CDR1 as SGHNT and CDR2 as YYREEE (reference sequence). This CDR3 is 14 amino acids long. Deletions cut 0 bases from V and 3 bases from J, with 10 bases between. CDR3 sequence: CASSLVGSLYEQYF. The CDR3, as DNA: TGTGCCAGCAGCTTGGTAGGGTCGCTCTACGAGCAGTACTTC. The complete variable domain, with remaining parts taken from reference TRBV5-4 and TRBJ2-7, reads ETGVTQSPTHLIKTRGQQVTLRCSSQSGHNTVSWYQQALGQGPQFIFQYYREEENGRGNFPPRFSGLQFPNYSSELNVNALELDDSALYLCASSLVGSLYEQYFGPGTRLTVT.

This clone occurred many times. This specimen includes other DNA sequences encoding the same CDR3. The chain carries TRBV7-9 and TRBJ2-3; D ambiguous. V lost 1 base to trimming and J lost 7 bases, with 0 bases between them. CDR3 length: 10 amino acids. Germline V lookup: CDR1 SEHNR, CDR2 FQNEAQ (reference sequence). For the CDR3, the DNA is TGTGCCAGCAGCTTAGATACGCAGTATTTT. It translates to CASSLDTQYF.

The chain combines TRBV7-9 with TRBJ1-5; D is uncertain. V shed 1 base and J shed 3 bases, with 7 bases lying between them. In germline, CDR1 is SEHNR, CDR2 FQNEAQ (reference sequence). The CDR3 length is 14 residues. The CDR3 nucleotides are TGTGCCAGCAGCTTAGACGGACTCAATCAGCCCCAGCATTTT. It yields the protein CASSLDGLNQPQHF.

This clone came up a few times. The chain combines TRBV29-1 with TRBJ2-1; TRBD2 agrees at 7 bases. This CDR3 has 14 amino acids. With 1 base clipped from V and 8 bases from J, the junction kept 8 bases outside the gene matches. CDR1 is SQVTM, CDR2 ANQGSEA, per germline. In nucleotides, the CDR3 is TGCAGCGTTGAAGCCCGGGACTACGTCCATGAGCAGTTCTTC. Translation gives CSVEARDYVHEQFF.

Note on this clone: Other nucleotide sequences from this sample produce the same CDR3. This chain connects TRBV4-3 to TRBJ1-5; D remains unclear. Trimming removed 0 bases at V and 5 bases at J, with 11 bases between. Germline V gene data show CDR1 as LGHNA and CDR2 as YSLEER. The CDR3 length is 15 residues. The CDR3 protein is CASSQDRSVYQPQHF. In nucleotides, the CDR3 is TGCGCCAGCAGCCAAGATAGGTCGGTATATCAGCCCCAGCATTTT.

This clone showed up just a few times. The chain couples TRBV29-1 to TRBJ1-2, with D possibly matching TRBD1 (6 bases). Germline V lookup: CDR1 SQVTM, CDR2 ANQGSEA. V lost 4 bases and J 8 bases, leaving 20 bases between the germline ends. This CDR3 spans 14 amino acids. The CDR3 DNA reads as TGCAGCGTTGGGAGTATTCAGGGGATAGGAGGCTACACCTTC. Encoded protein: CSVGSIQGIGGYTF.

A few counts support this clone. The CDR3 is CASSHRGALNTEAFF. Written as DNA, the CDR3 is TGCGCCAGCAGCCACCGTGGAGCTTTGAACACTGAAGCTTTCTTT. V usage is TRBV23-1 and J usage is TRBJ1-1, with D unresolved. TRBV23-1 is an ORF, and what it does is uncertain. Trimming took 6 bases from V and 0 from J, leaving 14 bases between them. There are 15 residues in the CDR3.

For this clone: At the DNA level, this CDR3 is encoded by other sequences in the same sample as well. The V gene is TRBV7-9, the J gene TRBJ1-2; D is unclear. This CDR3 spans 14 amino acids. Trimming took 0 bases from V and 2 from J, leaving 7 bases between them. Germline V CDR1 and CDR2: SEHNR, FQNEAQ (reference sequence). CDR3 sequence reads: CASSLAGQNYGYTF. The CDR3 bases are TGTGCCAGCAGCTTAGCGGGCCAGAACTATGGCTACACCTTC.

CDR3 bases: TGCAGCGTTCCTTTTGACAGTCCGAACACCGGGGAGCTGTTTTTT. This sequence encodes CSVPFDSPNTGELFF. The V and J genes are TRBV29-1 and TRBJ2-2; D may be TRBD1 (5 bases). Germline CDR1 and CDR2: SQVTM and ANQGSEA. The V end was cut by 5 bases, the J end by 0 bases, with 13 bases between. The CDR3 length is 15 residues.

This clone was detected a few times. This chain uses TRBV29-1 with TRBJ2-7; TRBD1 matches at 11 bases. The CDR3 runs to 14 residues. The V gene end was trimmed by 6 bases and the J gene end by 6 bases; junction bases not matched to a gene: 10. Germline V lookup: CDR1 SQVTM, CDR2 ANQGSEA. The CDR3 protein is CSVVSGTGGREQYF. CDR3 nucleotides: TGCAGCGTCGTTTCCGGGACAGGGGGACGCGAGCAGTACTTC.

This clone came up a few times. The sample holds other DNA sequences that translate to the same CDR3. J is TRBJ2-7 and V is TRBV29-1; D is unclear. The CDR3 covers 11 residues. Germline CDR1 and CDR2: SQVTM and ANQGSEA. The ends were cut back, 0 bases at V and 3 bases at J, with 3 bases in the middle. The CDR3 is CSVEDSYEQYF. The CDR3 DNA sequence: TGCAGCGTTGAAGATAGCTACGAGCAGTACTTC.

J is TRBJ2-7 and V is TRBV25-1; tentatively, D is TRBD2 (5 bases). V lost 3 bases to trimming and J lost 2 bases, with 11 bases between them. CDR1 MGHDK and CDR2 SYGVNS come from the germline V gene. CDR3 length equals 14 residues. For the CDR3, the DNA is TGTGCCAGCAGTGACGAACTAGTTACCTACGAGCAGTACTTC. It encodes CASSDELVTYEQYF.